These 18 T cell receptor beta chains came from one sample sequenced in a study of blood T cell repertoires in COVID-19. TCRdb keeps only in-frame clones here, not all; method: immunoSEQ multiplex PCR. Of 150,000 or so clones in the sample, around 84% are singletons; the top ten hold approximately 7%. Sequencing was done on a sample of peripheral blood. All receptors derive from a man aged 50 to 60 with active or convalescent COVID-19.

This clone was detected only a few times. The rearrangement links TRBV21-1 to TRBJ2-1; TRBD2 reflects the table's D call only, with no check against the DNA. TRBV21-1 is given as a pseudogene. This CDR3 comprises 18 residues. The CDR3 loop is CASSTGLAGGPGENEQFF. CDR3 bases: TGTGCCAGCAGCACCGGACTAGCGGGGGGGCCCGGGGAAAATGAGCAGTTCTTC.

The J gene is TRBJ2-5, the V gene TRBV7-2, with D uncertain. Trimming removed 5 bases from V and 5 bases from J, with 12 bases in between. In germline, CDR1 is SGHTA, CDR2 FQGNSA. The CDR3 is 13 amino acids. As DNA, the CDR3 is TGTGCCAGCAGCGTGGGCCCTGGGGAGACCCAGTACTTC. Its protein product is CASSVGPGETQYF.

The rearrangement links TRBV7-6 to TRBJ2-3, with D perhaps matching TRBD2 (5 bases). The CDR3 consists of 16 residues. The V end lost 2 bases, the J end lost 0 bases, and 12 bases lay between the germline ends. Per the germline V gene, CDR1 is SGHVS and CDR2 is FNYEAQ. The CDR3 protein is CASSLFRRASTDTQYF. The CDR3 DNA follows: TGTGCCAGCAGCTTATTCCGGCGGGCTAGCACAGATACGCAGTATTTT.

This chain links TRBV7-2 with TRBJ2-7; D perhaps matches TRBD1 (6 bases). CDR3 length: 15 residues. The V gene's germline CDR1 is SGHTA and CDR2 FQGNSA. V was trimmed by 2 bases and J by 2 bases, leaving 13 bases between them. DNA for the CDR3: TGTGCCAGCAGCTTATCAGGACAGCGCGCCTACGAGCAGTACTTC. Its translation is CASSLSGQRAYEQYF.

The chain couples TRBV24-1 to TRBJ1-5; 8 bases match TRBD1. The CDR3 length is 15 residues. The V gene's germline CDR1 is KGHDR and CDR2 SFDVKD. V lost 4 bases to trimming and J lost 6 bases; unmatched junction nucleotides: 7. The CDR3 DNA reads as TGTGCCACCAGTGACCAACAGGGGGGCGGTCAGCCCCAGCATTTT. Its translation is CATSDQQGGGQPQHF.

The sample holds a few counts of this clone. The rearrangement links TRBV10-3 to TRBJ2-1; 8 bases line up with TRBD2. CDR1 and CDR2 (germline): ENHRY, SYGVKD. The CDR3 runs to 19 residues. V shed 6 bases, J shed 4 bases, and the junction held 20 bases outside the gene matches. Here the CDR3 reads CAISKPGLGSAARYNEQFF. The CDR3 DNA reads as TGTGCCATCAGCAAACCGGGACTAGGGTCGGCCGCACGGTACAATGAGCAGTTCTTC.

The chain employs TRBV6-5 and TRBJ2-7; TRBD2 aligns across 7 bases. After removal of 10 bases from V and 0 bases from J, the junction contained 9 bases not matched to a gene. Germline CDR1 MNHEY, CDR2 SVGAGI. The CDR3 consists of 14 residues. CDR3 nucleotide sequence: TGTGCCACCCGTGGGGGGGACCTCTCCTACGAGCAGTACTTC. This encodes CATRGGDLSYEQYF.

The chain has TRBV4-1 and TRBJ1-1, with 9 nucleotides matching TRBD1. From germline, CDR1 is MGHRA and CDR2 YSYEKL. This CDR3 has 17 amino acids. V shed 2 bases, J shed 4 bases, and the junction held 11 bases outside the gene matches. CDR3 nucleotides: TGCGCCAGCAGCCAACGAGGTGGGACAGGGTATAGCACTGAAGCTTTCTTT. Protein product: CASSQRGGTGYSTEAFF.

The genes are TRBV4-2 and TRBJ1-5, with unresolved D. This CDR3 is built from 15 residues. V was shortened by 0 bases and J by 0 bases, with 6 bases between the two germline ends. Per germline, CDR1 LGHNA and CDR2 YNFKEQ. The CDR3 loop reads CASSQDISSNQPQHF. The CDR3 DNA reads as TGTGCCAGCAGCCAAGATATCTCTAGCAATCAGCCCCAGCATTTT.

CDR3 in amino acids: CASSRDPGQGGGGYTF. Written as DNA, the CDR3 is TGTGCCAGCAGTAGAGACCCCGGACAGGGGGGCGGTGGCTACACCTTC. V gene TRBV6-4 combines with J gene TRBJ1-2, with 10 bases identical to TRBD1. CDR1 and CDR2 (germline): MRHNA, SNTAGT. V dropped 5 bases and J dropped 7; count of bases not matched to a gene: 13. This CDR3 region has 16 residues.

The V call is TRBV6-5, the J call TRBJ2-5, with 8 bases aligning to TRBD2. The CDR3 totals 13 residues. Germline V gene sequence: CDR1 MNHEY, CDR2 SVGAGI. Trimming removed 6 bases from V and 4 bases from J; junction bases left unmatched: 4. The CDR3 here is CASSSGRRETQYF. The CDR3 bases are TGTGCCAGCAGCAGCGGGAGAAGAGAGACCCAGTACTTC.

The chain links TRBV5-6 to TRBJ1-4; tentative D call: TRBD1 (5 bases). V was trimmed by 0 bases and J by 6 bases, leaving 12 bases between them. CDR1 and CDR2 (germline): SGHDT, YYEEEE. CDR3 length equals 15 residues. CDR3 in DNA: TGTGCCAGCAGCTTGGTTGGGGGGGAAGATGAAAAACTGTTTTTT. It yields the protein CASSLVGGEDEKLFF.

This rearrangement joins TRBV2 to TRBJ1-5; tentatively, D is TRBD1 (6 bases). The CDR3 is 17 amino acids. Per germline, CDR1 SNHLY and CDR2 FYNNEI. V was clipped by 0 bases and J by 2 bases, with 14 bases between them. In nucleotides, the CDR3 is TGTGCCAGCAGTGAAGCGCTTGGGGGGGGCGGCAATCAGCCCCAGCATTTT. Residues: CASSEALGGGGNQPQHF.

The chain joins TRBV19 to TRBJ1-3, with a tentative D call TRBD1 (5 bases). Germline CDR1 reads LNHDA; CDR2 reads SQIVND (reference sequence). With 0 bases removed from V and 4 bases from J, the gap between germline ends came to 10 bases. This CDR3 contains 15 residues. In DNA form, the CDR3 reads TGTGCCAGTAGTATAGATGGGGGGTTCGGAAACACCATATATTTT. Encoded protein: CASSIDGGFGNTIYF.

V usage is TRBV6-5 and J usage is TRBJ2-2; 8 bases agree with TRBD1. Germline CDR1 reads MNHEY; CDR2 reads SVGAGI. With V trimmed by 5 bases and J by 7 bases, 9 bases remained unmatched. This CDR3 comprises 15 residues. The CDR3 bases are TGTGCCAGCAGTAGGGGGACAGGACCTGGCGGGGAGCTGTTTTTT. Protein: CASSRGTGPGGELFF.

This chain connects TRBV11-3 to TRBJ2-1; 11 bases map to TRBD2. V dropped 6 bases and J dropped 9; count of bases not matched to a gene: 7. Germline CDR1 reads SGHNT; CDR2 reads YENEEA. The CDR3 runs to 14 residues. The CDR3 region has the DNA TGTGCCAGCAGTAGCGGGGGGGCCTTGGGTGAGCAGTTCTTC. Protein sequence: CASSSGGALGEQFF.

This sequence joins TRBV18 and TRBJ1-5; 9 bases match TRBD1. This CDR3 has 17 amino acids. The germline V gene encodes CDR1 KGHSH and CDR2 LQKENI. V lost 3 bases and J lost 1; bases outside the gene matches: 7. CDR3 coding DNA: TGTGCCAGCTCACCCGAAACGACAGGGGGGAGCAATCAGCCCCAGCATTTT. Residues: CASSPETTGGSNQPQHF.

The chain uses TRBV5-5 and TRBJ1-3; the match to TRBD1 covers 8 bases. Germline-derived CDR1 and CDR2 are SGHKS and YYEKEE (reference sequence). CDR3 length: 18 residues. V lost 1 base and J lost 3; bases outside the gene matches: 12. CDR3 bases: TGTGCCAGCAGCTTGAACCAGGGGGCGATAGGGTATGGAAACACCATATATTTT. Translated, it gives CASSLNQGAIGYGNTIYF. The full variable domain, completed using reference TRBV5-5 and TRBJ1-3, is DAGVTQSPTHLIKTRGQQVTLRCSPISGHKSVSWYQQVLGQGPQFIFQYYEKEERGRGNFPDRFSARQFPNYSSELNVNALLLGDSALYLCASSLNQGAIGYGNTIYFGEGSWLTVV.